The 11 T cell receptor beta chains below come from one sample, sequenced in a study of blood T cell repertoires in COVID-19. The repertoire was sequenced with immunoSEQ multiplex PCR; TCRdb's copy has only in-frame clones and lacks some. The data hold over 80,000 clones, with about four fifths observed a single time. Sample: peripheral blood. The receptors shown here come from a woman older than 75 with active or convalescent COVID-19.

The chain links TRBV5-5 to TRBJ2-7, with D uncertain. The CDR3 length is 15 residues. The V and J ends lost 3 bases and 5 bases respectively, with 18 bases between them. Germline CDR1 is SGHKS and CDR2 is YYEKEE (reference sequence). CDR3 bases: TGTGCCAGCAGCTCGCCCCTGCAGGCCACCGACGAGCAGTACTTC. Translation gives CASSSPLQATDEQYF.

This clone was seen just once. The chain is built from TRBV7-9 and TRBJ2-1; possible D gene TRBD1, 5 bases. This CDR3 comprises 14 residues. Germline V gene data show CDR1 as SEHNR and CDR2 as FQNEAQ (reference sequence). V lost 1 base to trimming and J lost 9 bases, with 13 bases between them. The CDR3 DNA follows: TGTGCCAGCAGCTTAGTGCCAGGGAAGCGTGAGCAGTTCTTC. It translates to CASSLVPGKREQFF.

The chain employs TRBV4-3 and TRBJ1-1; D not certain. Germline V lookup: CDR1 LGHNA, CDR2 YSLEER. The ends were cut back, 4 bases at V and 4 bases at J, with 10 bases in the middle. The length of the CDR3 is 13 residues. CDR3 bases: TGCGCCAGCAGCCGTACGGTTGCCACTGAAGCTTTCTTT. Translation: CASSRTVATEAFF.

The chain joins TRBV6-5 to TRBJ2-7; 9 bases are a match to TRBD1. Looked up from germline, CDR1 is MNHEY and CDR2 is SVGAGI. The CDR3 has 15 residues. The V segment lost 2 bases and the J segment 2 bases; nucleotides outside the gene matches: 4. CDR3 sequence: CASSYGGTGTYEQYF. The DNA of the CDR3 is TGTGCCAGCAGTTACGGCGGGACAGGGACCTACGAGCAGTACTTC.

The chain recombines TRBV2 with TRBJ1-3; D is possibly TRBD1 (5 bases). The germline gives CDR1 SNHLY, CDR2 FYNNEI. The CDR3 runs to 13 residues. V was trimmed by 3 bases and J by 3 bases, leaving 6 bases between them. CDR3 nucleotide sequence: TGTGCCAGCAGTGACCAGGGTGGAAACACCATATATTTT. It translates to CASSDQGGNTIYF.

The chain carries TRBV5-1 and TRBJ1-4; D is undetermined. The germline gives CDR1 SGHRS, CDR2 YFSETQ. The CDR3 runs 14 residues. V was clipped by 5 bases and J by 0 bases, with 8 bases between them. CDR3 protein: CASSSESTNEKLFF. The CDR3, as DNA: TGCGCCAGCAGTAGCGAGTCAACTAATGAAAAACTGTTTTTT.

CDR3 in DNA: TGCAGCGTTGAGTCGGGGGCCAACGTCCTGACTTTC. It codes for CSVESGANVLTF. The chain has TRBV29-1 and TRBJ2-6, with no clear D. There are 12 residues in the CDR3. Germline CDR1 SQVTM, CDR2 ANQGSEA. V was trimmed by 3 bases and J by 4 bases, leaving 4 bases between them.

This chain links TRBV5-1 with TRBJ1-4; a possible D gene is TRBD1 (5 bases). This CDR3 contains 18 residues. The V and J ends lost 1 base and 4 bases respectively, with 20 bases between them. The V gene's germline CDR1 is SGHRS and CDR2 YFSETQ. CDR3 loop: CASSLSGGDFRLNEKLFF. In nucleotides, the CDR3 is TGCGCCAGCAGCTTGAGCGGGGGAGACTTTCGCCTTAATGAAAAACTGTTTTTT.

V gene TRBV5-5 combines with J gene TRBJ1-6, with a weak D call TRBD1 (6 bases). Germline CDR1 and CDR2: SGHKS and YYEKEE (reference sequence). CDR3 size: 14 residues. V dropped 5 bases and J dropped 7 bases, with 13 bases sitting between them. The CDR3 is CASSDSRGNSPLHF. The CDR3 nucleotides read TGTGCCAGCAGTGACTCGAGGGGGAATTCACCCCTCCACTTT.

The chain carries TRBV9 and TRBJ2-5, with D perhaps matching TRBD1 (5 bases). Trimming took 4 bases from V and 1 from J, leaving 14 bases between them. Germline V lookup: CDR1 SGDLS, CDR2 YYNGEE. This CDR3 has 15 amino acids. DNA for the CDR3: TGTGCCAGCAGCTTATCAGGGTGGGCCCAAGAGACCCAGTACTTC. Encoded protein: CASSLSGWAQETQYF. The full variable domain, rest sourced from reference TRBV9 and TRBJ2-5, is DSGVTQTPKHLITATGQRVTLRCSPRSGDLSVYWYQQSLDQGLQFLIQYYNGEERAKGNILERFSAQQFPDLHSELNLSSLELGDSALYFCASSLSGWAQETQYFGPGTRLLVL.

The V call is TRBV9, the J call TRBJ2-3; 7 nucleotides agree with TRBD2. The CDR3 loop spans 15 amino acids. The germline V gene has CDR1 SGDLS and CDR2 YYNGEE. V lost 0 bases, J lost 3 bases, and 4 bases stayed unmatched. The CDR3 loop is CASSVGTSETDTQYF. The CDR3 region has the DNA TGTGCCAGCAGCGTAGGAACTAGCGAGACAGATACGCAGTATTTT.